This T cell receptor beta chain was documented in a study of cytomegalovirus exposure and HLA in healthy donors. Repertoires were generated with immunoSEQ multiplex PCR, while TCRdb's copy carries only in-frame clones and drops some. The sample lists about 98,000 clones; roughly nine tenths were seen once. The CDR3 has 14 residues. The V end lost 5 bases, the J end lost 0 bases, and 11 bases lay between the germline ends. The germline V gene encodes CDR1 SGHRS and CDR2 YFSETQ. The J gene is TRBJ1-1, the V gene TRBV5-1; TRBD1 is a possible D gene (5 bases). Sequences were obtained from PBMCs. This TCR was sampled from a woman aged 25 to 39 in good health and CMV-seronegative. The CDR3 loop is CASSSGSLNTEAFF. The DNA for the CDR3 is TGCGCCAGCAGTTCAGGGTCCCTGAACACTGAAGCTTTCTTT.